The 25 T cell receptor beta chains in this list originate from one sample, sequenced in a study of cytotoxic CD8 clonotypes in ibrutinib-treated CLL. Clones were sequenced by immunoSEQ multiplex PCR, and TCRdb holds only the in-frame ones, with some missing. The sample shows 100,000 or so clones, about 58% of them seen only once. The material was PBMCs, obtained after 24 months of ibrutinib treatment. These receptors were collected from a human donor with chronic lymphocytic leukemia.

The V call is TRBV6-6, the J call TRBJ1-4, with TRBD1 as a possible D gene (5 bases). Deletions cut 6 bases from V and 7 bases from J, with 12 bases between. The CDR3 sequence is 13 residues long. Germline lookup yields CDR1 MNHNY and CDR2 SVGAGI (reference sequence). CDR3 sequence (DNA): TGTGCCAGCAGCGTGACAGTCTTTGAAAAACTGTTTTTT. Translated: CASSVTVFEKLFF.

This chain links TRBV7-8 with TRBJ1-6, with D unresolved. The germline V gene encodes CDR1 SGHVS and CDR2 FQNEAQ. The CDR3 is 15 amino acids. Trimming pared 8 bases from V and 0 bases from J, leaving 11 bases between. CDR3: CASQTASSYNSPLHF. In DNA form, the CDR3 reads TGTGCCAGCCAAACAGCGAGCTCCTATAATTCACCCCTCCACTTT.

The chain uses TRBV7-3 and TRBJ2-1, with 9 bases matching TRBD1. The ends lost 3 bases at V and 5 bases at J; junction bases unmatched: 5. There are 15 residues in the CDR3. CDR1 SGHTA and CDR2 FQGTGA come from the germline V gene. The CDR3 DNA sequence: TGTGCCAGCAGCTTCCGGGGACAGGGAAACAATGAGCAGTTCTTC. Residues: CASSFRGQGNNEQFF.

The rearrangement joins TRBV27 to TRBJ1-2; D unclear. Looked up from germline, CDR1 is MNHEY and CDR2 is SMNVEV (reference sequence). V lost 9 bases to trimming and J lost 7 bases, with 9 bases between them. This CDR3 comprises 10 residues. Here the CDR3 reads CARDRSGYTF. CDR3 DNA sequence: TGTGCCAGGGACCGTAGTGGCTACACCTTC.

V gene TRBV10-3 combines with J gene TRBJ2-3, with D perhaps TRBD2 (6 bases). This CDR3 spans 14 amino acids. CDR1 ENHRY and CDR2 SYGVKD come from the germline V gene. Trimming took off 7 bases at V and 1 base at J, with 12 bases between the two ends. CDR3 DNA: TGTGCCATCACCGGGACTCATGGCACAGATACGCAGTATTTT. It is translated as CAITGTHGTDTQYF.

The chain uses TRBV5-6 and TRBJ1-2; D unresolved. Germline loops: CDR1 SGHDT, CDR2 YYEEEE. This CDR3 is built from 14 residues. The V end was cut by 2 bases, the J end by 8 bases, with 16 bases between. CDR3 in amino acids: CASSFIRIPRGYTF. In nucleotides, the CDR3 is TGTGCCAGCAGCTTTATCAGGATCCCTAGGGGCTACACCTTC. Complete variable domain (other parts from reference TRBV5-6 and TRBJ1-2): DAGVTQSPTHLIKTRGQQVTLRCSPKSGHDTVSWYQQALGQGPQFIFQYYEEEERQRGNFPDRFSGHQFPNYSSELNVNALLLGDSALYLCASSFIRIPRGYTFGSGTRLTVV.

The CDR3 protein is CASIGTFGEQFF. The CDR3 DNA sequence: TGTGCCAGCATCGGGACATTCGGTGAGCAGTTCTTC. The gene calls are TRBV27 and TRBJ2-1, with D possibly matching TRBD1 (6 bases). CDR1 and CDR2 from the germline V gene are MNHEY and SMNVEV (reference sequence). The CDR3 consists of 12 residues. The V end was cut by 7 bases, the J end by 9 bases, with 13 bases between.

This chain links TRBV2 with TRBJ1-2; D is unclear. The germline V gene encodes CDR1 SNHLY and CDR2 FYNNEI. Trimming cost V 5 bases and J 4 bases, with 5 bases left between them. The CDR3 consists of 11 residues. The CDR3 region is CASSPTYGYTF. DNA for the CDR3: TGTGCCAGCAGTCCCACCTATGGCTACACCTTC.

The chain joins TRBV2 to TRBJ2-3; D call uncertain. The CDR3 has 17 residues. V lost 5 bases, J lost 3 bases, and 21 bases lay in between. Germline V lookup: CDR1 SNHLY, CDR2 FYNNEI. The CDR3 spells CASSKDFNLGFTDTQYF. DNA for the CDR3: TGTGCCAGCAGTAAAGACTTCAATTTGGGGTTTACAGATACGCAGTATTTT.

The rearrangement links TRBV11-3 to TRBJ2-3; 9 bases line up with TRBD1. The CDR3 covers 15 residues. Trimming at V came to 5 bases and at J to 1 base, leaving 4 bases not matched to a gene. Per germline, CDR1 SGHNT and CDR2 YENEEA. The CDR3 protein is CASSPDRGRTDTQYF. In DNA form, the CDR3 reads TGTGCCAGCAGCCCGGACAGGGGTCGCACAGATACGCAGTATTTT.

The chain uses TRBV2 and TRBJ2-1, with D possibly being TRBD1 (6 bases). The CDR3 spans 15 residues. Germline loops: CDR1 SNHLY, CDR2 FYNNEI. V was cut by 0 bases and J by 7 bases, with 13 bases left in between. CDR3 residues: CASSEARQVGNEQFF. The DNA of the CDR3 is TGTGCCAGCAGTGAAGCCCGACAGGTTGGGAATGAGCAGTTCTTC. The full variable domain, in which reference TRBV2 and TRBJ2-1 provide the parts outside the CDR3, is EPEVTQTPSHQVTQMGQEVILRCVPISNHLYFYWYRQILGQKVEFLVSFYNNEISEKSEIFDDQFSVERPDGSNFTLKIRSTKLEDSAMYFCASSEARQVGNEQFFGPGTRLTVL.

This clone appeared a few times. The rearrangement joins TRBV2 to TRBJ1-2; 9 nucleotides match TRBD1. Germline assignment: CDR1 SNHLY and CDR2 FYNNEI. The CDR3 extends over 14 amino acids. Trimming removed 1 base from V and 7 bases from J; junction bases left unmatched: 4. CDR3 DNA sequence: TGTGCCAGCAGTGAAGTAACAGGGGGCAGTGGCTACACCTTC. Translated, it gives CASSEVTGGSGYTF.

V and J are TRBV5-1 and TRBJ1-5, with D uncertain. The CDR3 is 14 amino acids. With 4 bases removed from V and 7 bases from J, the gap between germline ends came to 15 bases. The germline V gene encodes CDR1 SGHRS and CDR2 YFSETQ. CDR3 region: CASSTPDGPQPQHF. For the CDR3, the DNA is TGCGCCAGCAGCACGCCGGACGGTCCCCAGCCCCAGCATTTT.

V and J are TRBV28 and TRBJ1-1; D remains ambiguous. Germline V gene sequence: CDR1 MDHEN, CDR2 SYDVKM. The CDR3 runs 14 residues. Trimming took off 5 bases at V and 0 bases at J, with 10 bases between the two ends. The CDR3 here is CASSRRFMNTEAFF. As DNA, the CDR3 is TGTGCCAGCAGTCGCAGGTTCATGAACACTGAAGCTTTCTTT.

CDR3 residues: CASSSGLGTGELFF. The DNA of the CDR3 is TGTGCCAGCAGCAGTGGCCTTGGCACCGGGGAGCTGTTTTTT. The chain employs TRBV7-3 and TRBJ2-2; D is ambiguous. The germline CDR1 and CDR2 sequences are SGHTA and FQGTGA. The CDR3 runs 14 residues. The V and J ends lost 5 bases and 4 bases respectively, with 11 bases between them. The full variable domain, with the rest looked up from reference TRBV7-3 and TRBJ2-2, is GAGVSQTPSNKVTEKGKYVELRCDPISGHTALYWYRQSLGQGPEFLIYFQGTGAADDSGLPNDRFFAVRPEGSVSTLKIQRTERGDSAVYLCASSSGLGTGELFFGEGSRLTVL.

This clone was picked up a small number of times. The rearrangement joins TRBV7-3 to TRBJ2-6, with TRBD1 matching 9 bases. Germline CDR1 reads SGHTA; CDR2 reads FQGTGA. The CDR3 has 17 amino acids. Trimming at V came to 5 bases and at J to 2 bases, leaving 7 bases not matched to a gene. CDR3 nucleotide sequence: TGTGCCAGCAGCGCTCTACAGGGGGCGGCTGGGGCCAACGTCCTGACTTTC. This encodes CASSALQGAAGANVLTF.

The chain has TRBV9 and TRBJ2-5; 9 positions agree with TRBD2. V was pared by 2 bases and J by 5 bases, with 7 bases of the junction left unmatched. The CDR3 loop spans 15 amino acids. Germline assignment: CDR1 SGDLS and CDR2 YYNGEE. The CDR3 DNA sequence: TGTGCCAGCAGCGTGAGTAGCGGGGGTGCTGAGACCCAGTACTTC. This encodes CASSVSSGGAETQYF.

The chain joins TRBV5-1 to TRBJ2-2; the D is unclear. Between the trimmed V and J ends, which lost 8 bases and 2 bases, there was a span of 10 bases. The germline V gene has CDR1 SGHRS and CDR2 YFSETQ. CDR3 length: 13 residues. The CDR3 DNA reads TGCGCCAGTTCGACGCTTAACACCGGGGAGCTGTTTTTT. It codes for CASSTLNTGELFF.

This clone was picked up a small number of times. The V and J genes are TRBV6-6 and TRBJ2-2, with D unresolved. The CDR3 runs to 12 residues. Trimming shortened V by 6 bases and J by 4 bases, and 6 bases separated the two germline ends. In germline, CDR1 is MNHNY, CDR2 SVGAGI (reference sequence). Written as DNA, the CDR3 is TGTGCCAGCAGCCCCCCCACCGGGGAGCTGTTTTTT. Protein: CASSPPTGELFF.

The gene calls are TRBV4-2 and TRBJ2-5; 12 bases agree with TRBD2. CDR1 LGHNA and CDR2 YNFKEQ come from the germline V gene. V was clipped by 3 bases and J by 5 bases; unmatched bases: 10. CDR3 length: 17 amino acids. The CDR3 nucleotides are TGTGCCAGCAGCCATCATTGGACTAGCGGGGTGGGGGAGACCCAGTACTTC. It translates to CASSHHWTSGVGETQYF.

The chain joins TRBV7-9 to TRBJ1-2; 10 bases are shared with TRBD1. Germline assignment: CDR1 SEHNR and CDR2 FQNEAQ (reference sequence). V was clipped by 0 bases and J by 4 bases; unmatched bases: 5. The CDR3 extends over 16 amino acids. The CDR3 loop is CASSLARDRGSYGYTF. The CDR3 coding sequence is TGTGCCAGCAGCTTAGCCCGGGACAGGGGATCCTATGGCTACACCTTC.

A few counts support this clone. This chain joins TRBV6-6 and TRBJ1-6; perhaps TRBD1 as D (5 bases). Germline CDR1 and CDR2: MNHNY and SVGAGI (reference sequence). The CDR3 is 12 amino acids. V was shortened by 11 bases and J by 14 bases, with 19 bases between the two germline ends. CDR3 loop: CAEGSEESSLHF. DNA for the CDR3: TGTGCCGAGGGGTCCGAGGAATCATCCCTCCACTTT.

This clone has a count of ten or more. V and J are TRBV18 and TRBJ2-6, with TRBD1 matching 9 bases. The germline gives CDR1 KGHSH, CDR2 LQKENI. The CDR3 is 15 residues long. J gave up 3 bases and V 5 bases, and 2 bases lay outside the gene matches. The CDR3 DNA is TGTGCCAGCTCAGGGACAGGGATTGGGGCCAACGTCCTGACTTTC. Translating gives CASSGTGIGANVLTF.

The CDR3 loop reads CAQNLRGPNSPLHF. The CDR3 region has the DNA TGTGCCCAAAACCTGCGGGGGCCTAATTCACCCCTCCACTTT. This chain links TRBV30 with TRBJ1-6; D perhaps matches TRBD1 (6 bases). The CDR3 totals 14 residues. Germline lookup yields CDR1 GTSNPN and CDR2 SVGIG (reference sequence). Trimming cost V 8 bases and J 6 bases, with 17 bases left between them.

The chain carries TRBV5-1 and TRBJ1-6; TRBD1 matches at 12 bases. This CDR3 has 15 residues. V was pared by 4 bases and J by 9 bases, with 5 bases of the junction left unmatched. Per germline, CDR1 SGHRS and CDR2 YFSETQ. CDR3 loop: CASSAGTGGGSPLHF. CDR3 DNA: TGCGCCAGCAGCGCGGGGACAGGGGGCGGTTCACCCCTCCACTTT.